This T cell receptor (beta chain) was profiled in a study of T cell repertoires in cytomegalovirus infection. With 10 bases removed from V and 5 bases from J, the gap between germline ends came to 24 bases. The CDR3 sequence is 17 residues long. Germline loops: CDR1 LNHDA, CDR2 SQIVND (reference sequence). This clonotype was seen only a few times. Its antigen is not identified. MiXCR, run by TCRdb on the reads, gives a single entry per CDR3 protein. The repertoire has tens of thousands of distinct CDR3 sequences, around 20% of them found once; the top ten carry more than 20%. Material: CD8+ T cells from cultured PBMCs, obtained from culture after CMV antigen stimulation. The chain couples TRBV19 to TRBJ1-6; no firm D call. The receptor was derived from a human donor in good health (CMV status not recorded). Some clones in this sample may be carry-over from other donors' samples. The CDR3 coding sequence is TGTGCCATCCCGACCTTCCTATCAGAAAACCATAATTCACCCCTCCACTTT. Protein: CAIPTFLSENHNSPLHF.